This T cell receptor beta chain emerged from a study of tumor-infiltrating lymphocytes in localized non-small cell lung cancer. Germline lookup yields CDR1 SGHNT and CDR2 YYREEE (reference sequence). Trimming shortened V by 4 bases and J by 0 bases, and 11 bases separated the two germline ends. The CDR3 loop spans 16 amino acids. Assay: immunoSEQ multiplex PCR; the TCRdb copy retains only in-frame clones and omits some. There are about 13,000 clones in the sample; about 71% occur only once, and about 9.8% lies in the top ten. In its sample, this clone was seen a few times. This sequence joins TRBV5-4 and TRBJ1-6; D call uncertain. The receptor's source is a human donor with non-small cell lung cancer. The material sequenced was lung tumor tissue. CDR3 nucleotide sequence: TGTGCCAGCAGCCCCCTGCCCAGCTCCTATAATTCACCCCTCCACTTT. Protein product: CASSPLPSSYNSPLHF.